This is a list of T cell receptor beta chains from one sample in a study of CD8 T cells in ankylosing spondylitis. A single record per CDR3 protein comes from TCRdb applying MiXCR to the 5' RACE reads. The sample includes about 260,000 distinct CDR3 sequences, 20% to 30% of them seen just once. Sequencing was done on a sample of blood, either unsorted or a sorted T cell fraction (not recorded which). The origin of the receptors is a male donor with ankylosing spondylitis or in good health (not recorded which). The CDR3 runs from the conserved cysteine through the conserved F or W. The D gene is left open where the match is weak. Clone size is not always given. Where it is, it says once, few, many or a class for expanded clones.

>TRBD2|TRBV2|many|TRBJ2-1|14
TGTGCCAGCAGTGGTAGCGGGAACTACAATGAGCAGTTCTTC
CASSGSGNYNEQFF
>-|TRBV20-1|-|TRBJ1-5|13
TGCAGTGCTAGCGTCCAGAGCAATCAGCCCCAGCATTTT
CSASVQSNQPQHF
>-|TRBV12-3/TRBV12-4|-|TRBJ2-2|15
TGTGCCAGCTCGCGGGGCGGTACTGTGACCGGGGAGCTGTTTTTT
CASSRGGTVTGELFF
>TRBD1|TRBV4-2|-|TRBJ2-7|15
TGTGCCAGCCGAAACCCGGGACAGGGAAACTACGAGCAGTACTTC
CASRNPGQGNYEQYF
>-|TRBV5-5|many|TRBJ2-3|15
TGTGCCAGCAGCTTGCAGGGTTGGACCGCAGATACGCAGTATTTT
CASSLQGWTADTQYF
>-|TRBV12-3/TRBV12-4|many|TRBJ2-7|15
TGTGCCAGCAGGCGGGACAGACAACGGACCTACGAGCAGTACTTC
CASRRDRQRTYEQYF
>TRBD1|TRBV7-8|once|TRBJ2-1|14
TGTGCCAGCAGGGAGAGGACAGGGAACGATGAGCAGTTCTTC
CASRERTGNDEQFF
>TRBD2|TRBV7-3|many|TRBJ2-1|15
TGTGCCAGCAGCTCCACTTCCGGACTAGCGGGGACCCAGTTCTTC
CASSSTSGLAGTQFF
>-|TRBV7-3|few|TRBJ2-5|15
TGTGCCAGCAGCCTCCAGGACAGTCGTTGGGAGACCCAGTACTTC
CASSLQDSRWETQYF
>-|TRBV15|-|TRBJ2-1|15
TGTGCCACCAGCGGCTGGGGGGCCCGGAACAATGAGCAGTTCTTC
CATSGWGARNNEQFF
>-|TRBV20-1|few|TRBJ2-7|17
TGCAGTGCTAGAGATGGGCGCCGGCCAGCGAGGGATTACGAGCAGTACTTC
CSARDGRRPARDYEQYF
>TRBD1|TRBV18|many|TRBJ2-5|16
TGTGCCAGCTCACCACCCTGGACAGGGTTGATGGAGACCCAGTACTTC
CASSPPWTGLMETQYF
>-|TRBV29-1|few|TRBJ2-2|14
TGCAGCGTTGTGTCCTGGCCGGGGACCGGGGAGCTGTTTTTT
CSVVSWPGTGELFF
>TRBD2|TRBV20-1|-|TRBJ2-3|15
TGCAGTGCTGCCGGGGGGGGATGGAGCACAGATACGCAGTATTTT
CSAAGGGWSTDTQYF
>TRBD1|TRBV15|few|TRBJ2-3|13
TGTGCCACCAGCAGCAGACAGGGAGATACGCAGTATTTT
CATSSRQGDTQYF
>-|TRBV7-2|-|TRBJ1-4|14
TGTGCCAGCAGCTCCCCGGGAGTAAGGGAAAAACTGTTTTTT
CASSSPGVREKLFF
>-|TRBV9|few|TRBJ2-2|15
TGTGCCAGCAGCCCACCCACGGGTATCACCGGGGAGCTGTTTTTT
CASSPPTGITGELFF
>-|TRBV7-9|-|TRBJ2-1|12
TGTGCCAGCAGCTTATTGGTGAGGGAGCAGTTCTTC
CASSLLVREQFF
>TRBD1|TRBV20-1|few|TRBJ1-2|15
TGCAGTGCTAACTTGCCATTGGACAGGGCGGATGGCTACACCTTC
CSANLPLDRADGYTF
>-|TRBV12-3/TRBV12-4|few|TRBJ2-1|8
TGTGCCAGCAGCTTCGACCACTTC
CASSFDHF
>-|TRBV15|few|TRBJ1-2|15
TGTGCCACCAGCAGTACTAGGGGGGCCGAGAGCGGCTACACCTTC
CATSSTRGAESGYTF
>TRBD2|TRBV10-1|once|TRBJ2-3|16
TGCGCCAGCAGTGAAACCGTAGCGGGGGGCACAGATACGCAGTATTTT
CASSETVAGGTDTQYF
>-|TRBV27|-|TRBJ2-3|14
TGTGCCAGCAGTTTTGTCGGGGGAACAGATACGCAGTATTTT
CASSFVGGTDTQYF
>-|TRBV5-1|few|TRBJ1-1|14
TGCGCCAGCAGCTTGGTGGGGGTAGGCTCTGAAGCTTTCTTT
CASSLVGVGSEAFF
>-|TRBV6-5|many|TRBJ2-7|15
TGTGCCAGCAGTTACCGCATGGGCAGGGACGACGAGCAGTACTTC
CASSYRMGRDDEQYF
>TRBD2|TRBV4-2|-|TRBJ2-5|16
TGTGCCAGCAGCCTCGGACTAGCGGGGATGGAAGAGACCCAGTACTTC
CASSLGLAGMEETQYF
>TRBD1|TRBV3-1|-|TRBJ2-2|14
TGTGCCAGCAGCCCGACAGGGGCGGTCGGGGAGCTGTTTTTT
CASSPTGAVGELFF
>-|TRBV7-6|many|TRBJ2-3|14
TGTGCCAGCAGCTTAGTGATGAACACAGATACGCAGTATTTT
CASSLVMNTDTQYF
>TRBD2|TRBV12-3/TRBV12-4|many|TRBJ2-7|14
TGTGCCAGCAGTTTGGGGACTAGCAGCTACGAGCAGTACTTC
CASSLGTSSYEQYF
>-|TRBV7-3|many|TRBJ2-2|13
TGTGCCAGCAGCCCGACCTCTAGGGGGGAGCTGTTTTTT
CASSPTSRGELFF
>-|TRBV12-3/TRBV12-4|few|TRBJ1-2|11
TGTGCCAGCAGGGGGGTCTATGGCTACACCTTC
CASRGVYGYTF
>TRBD1|TRBV20-1|many|TRBJ2-1|16
TGCAGTGCTCAAGAGCTAGGGACAGGGTTCGGGGATGAGCAGTTCTTC
CSAQELGTGFGDEQFF
>TRBD1|TRBV11-3|-|TRBJ2-1|16
TGTGCCAGCAGCCTCGGGCGACAGGGGGGTTACAATGAGCAGTTCTTC
CASSLGRQGGYNEQFF
>-|TRBV12-3/TRBV12-4|-|TRBJ1-5|14
TGTGCCAGCAGGAAAGATTATAGCAATCAGCCCCAGCATTTT
CASRKDYSNQPQHF
>TRBD1|TRBV5-6|once|TRBJ2-1|15
TGTGCCAGCAGCCCGGACAGGGGGGGCAAAGGTGAGCAGTTCTTC
CASSPDRGGKGEQFF
>-|TRBV14|-|TRBJ2-7|17
TGTGCCAGCAGCCAAGTCATAACAGCCCACTGGGAGGACGAGCAGTACTTC
CASSQVITAHWEDEQYF
>-|TRBV28|-|TRBJ2-7|13
TGTGCCAGCAGTCTCGGGGGGACAGTCGAGCAGTACTTC
CASSLGGTVEQYF
>TRBD1|TRBV29-1|once|TRBJ2-2|12
TGCAGCGGAAGACAGGGGGCCGGGGAGCTGTTTTTT
CSGRQGAGELFF
>-|TRBV6-5|many|TRBJ2-3|16
TGTGCCAGCAGTTACTCGATGGCAGGAAAAGCAGATACGCAGTATTTT
CASSYSMAGKADTQYF
>-|TRBV20-1|-|TRBJ2-3|15
TGCAGTGCAACCGACCCCAGGGGGGCCATGTATACGCAGTATTTT
CSATDPRGAMYTQYF
>TRBD1|TRBV20-1|many|TRBJ2-3|14
TGCAGTGCCACTACCGGACAGGGGGCAGATACGCAGTATTTT
CSATTGQGADTQYF
>-|TRBV10-3|few|TRBJ2-3|12
TGTGCCATCAGTGTGGGTGCAGATACGCAGTATTTT
CAISVGADTQYF
>-|TRBV12-3/TRBV12-4|many|TRBJ2-7|12
TGTGCCAGCAGCCTGTCTACCTACGAGCAGTACTTC
CASSLSTYEQYF
>TRBD2|TRBV20-1|few|TRBJ2-7|17
TGCAGTGCTACCTCCGGGACTAGCGGGGCGTCAGATTGCGAGCAGTACTTC
CSATSGTSGASDCEQYF
>-|TRBV20-1|few|TRBJ2-1|16
TGCAGTGCTAGATCCTTCGGCGGCAGGCGGGCCAATGAGCAGTTCTTC
CSARSFGGRRANEQFF